Given below is one T cell receptor (beta chain) in context. What it binds is unknown. Germline V gene data show CDR1 as SGHRS and CDR2 as YFSETQ. The CDR3 is 15 residues long. With 3 bases removed from V and 1 base from J, the gap between germline ends came to 10 bases. Every donor contributed roughly 11 milliliters of peripheral blood by blood draw. At least 6 million PBMCs were isolated per sample. The sample is drawn from a study of blood T cells in healthy people across ages. Study-level results: It was held that the diversity estimates obtained from one million T cells were underestimates.

It was with a sample-barcoded 5' primer and a J-beta primer mix that a second PCR of about 6 to 11 cycles was run. One entry per CDR3 protein, called by TCRdb with MiXCR from the 5' RACE reads. The profile covers around 1,700,000 distinct CDR3 sequences, with roughly 27% appearing a single time and about 7.7% taken by the ten largest. The sequence derives from a young woman in good health. J is TRBJ2-2 and V is TRBV5-1; D is unclear. What was sequenced was blood. CDR3 sequence (DNA): TGCGCCAGCAGCTCCTACATAGGGAACACCGGGGAGCTGTTTTTT. Its protein is CASSSYIGNTGELFF.